The clone carrying this T cell receptor beta chain was counted only a few times. The data belong to a study of identical twins. A single record per CDR3 protein comes from TCRdb applying MiXCR to the 5' RACE reads. Among about 530,000 distinct CDR3 sequences, about 16% were seen once, and the ten largest hold roughly 0.42%. Everyone who donated was a healthy Caucasian. This sample was also put to use in a study of yellow fever vaccine responses in identical twins.

The receptor comes from a young woman in good health. The sequenced sample consisted of CD4+ T cells sorted from blood.

CDR3 region: CSARGEVGSGELETQYF. The CDR3 nucleotides read TGCAGTGCTAGAGGGGAGGTGGGGTCAGGGGAATTAGAGACCCAGTACTTC. The J gene is TRBJ2-5, the V gene TRBV20-1; D is perhaps TRBD1 or TRBD2 (6 bases each). The CDR3 is 17 amino acids. Trimming removed 1 base from V and 4 bases from J, with 22 bases in between. Germline CDR1 DFQATT, CDR2 SNEGSKA (reference sequence).